This T cell receptor (beta chain) was captured by sequencing in a study of blood T cell repertoires in COVID-19. Whole-study context: Material from acute and convalescent COVID-19 was sourced from the United States, Italy and Spain. In each case, the material was cDNA or gDNA derived from T cells, B-cell-depleted T cells, or PBMCs.

From germline, CDR1 is SGHRS and CDR2 YFSETQ. V lost 3 bases to trimming and J lost 0 bases, with 10 bases between them. The CDR3 extends over 14 amino acids. Measured with immunoSEQ multiplex PCR; TCRdb has only the in-frame clones, and not every one. The sample lists around 100,000 clones, approximately 80% occurring once. The sample comprised peripheral blood. This TCR was sampled from a man between 50 and 59 years old with active or convalescent COVID-19. The chain uses TRBV5-1 and TRBJ2-7; unclear D gene. CDR3 in DNA: TGCGCCAGCAGCTCCCAAACGAGCTCCTACGAGCAGTACTTC. Protein product: CASSSQTSSYEQYF.